The rows below give T cell receptor beta chains drawn from one sample of a study of blood T cells in healthy people across ages. TCRdb re-derived calls from the 5' RACE reads in MiXCR, one entry per CDR3 protein. Of 1.4 million to 1.5 million distinct CDR3 sequences in the sample, around 39% were seen once. The specimen sequenced was blood. These receptors came from a woman in her late teens or twenties in good health. The CDR3 runs from the conserved cysteine through the conserved F or W. D genes are given only for firm matches. A clone size is listed for some rows: how often the clone was seen (once, few, many), or a class if it is expanded.

D: TRBD2; size: -; V: TRBV30; J: TRBJ2-1; DNA: TGTGCCTGCAAACTAGCGGGAGGGCGTGAGCAGTTCTTC; CDR3: CACKLAGGREQFF
D: -; size: -; V: TRBV6-5; J: TRBJ1-1; DNA: TGTGCCAGCAGTTACTCAGGGATGGTGAACACTGAAGCTTTCTTT; CDR3: CASSYSGMVNTEAFF
D: -; size: -; V: TRBV20-1; J: TRBJ2-3; DNA: TGCAGTGCTAGACCGGGACAGCGGGACACAGATACGCAGTATTTT; CDR3: CSARPGQRDTDTQYF
D: -; size: -; V: TRBV10-2; J: TRBJ2-6; DNA: TGCGCCAGCAGTGACTTTTCCAGGGGTGTCAGCTCCGTCCTCTCTGGGGCCAACGTCCTGACTTTC; CDR3: CASSDFSRGVSSVLSGANVLTF
D: TRBD2; size: -; V: TRBV20-1; J: TRBJ2-5; DNA: TGCAGTGCTAGAGATGCTGGGACTAGCGGGGGGGCACAAGAGACCCAGTACTTC; CDR3: CSARDAGTSGGAQETQYF
D: -; size: -; V: TRBV20-1; J: TRBJ2-1; DNA: TGCAGTGCTAGCTCCCCTAGTAGCGGTAGCTCCTACAATGAGCAGTTCTTC; CDR3: CSASSPSSGSSYNEQFF
D: -; size: -; V: TRBV7-6; J: TRBJ2-7; DNA: TGTGCCAGCAGCTTAGACGAAAGGGCAGGACGATCCGGCGAGCAGTACTTC; CDR3: CASSLDERAGRSGEQYF
D: -; size: -; V: TRBV4-1; J: TRBJ2-7; DNA: TGCGCCAGCAGCCAAAGTGACCGACCTTACGAGCAGTACTTC; CDR3: CASSQSDRPYEQYF
D: TRBD2; size: many; V: TRBV20-1; J: TRBJ2-7; DNA: TGCAGTGCTAGAGTAACCGGGACTAGCGGGAGGGCCTCCTACGAGCAGTACTTC; CDR3: CSARVTGTSGRASYEQYF
D: TRBD2; size: many; V: TRBV5-1; J: TRBJ2-3; DNA: TGCGCCAGCAGCCATCAGCGGGGGGGCCTCGCAGATACGCAGTATTTT; CDR3: CASSHQRGGLADTQYF
D: TRBD1; size: -; V: TRBV6-1; J: TRBJ2-7; DNA: TGTGCCAGCAGTGCGGACAGGAGTTCCTACGAGCAGTACTTC; CDR3: CASSADRSSYEQYF
D: -; size: few; V: TRBV6-6; J: TRBJ1-2; DNA: TGTGCCAGCAGTCACCTCACCGACAGATATGGCTACACCTTC; CDR3: CASSHLTDRYGYTF
D: -; size: -; V: TRBV7-2; J: TRBJ2-7; DNA: TGTGCCAGCAGCTTAGTGACCACTTACGAGCAGTACTTC; CDR3: CASSLVTTYEQYF
D: -; size: -; V: TRBV29-1; J: TRBJ1-3; DNA: TGCAGCGTTTGGGACCGAAACACCATATATTTT; CDR3: CSVWDRNTIYF
D: -; size: -; V: TRBV7-8; J: TRBJ1-2; DNA: TGTGCCAGCAGCTTAGCCACAGCATTCCCTCCGAAGTATGGCTACACCTTC; CDR3: CASSLATAFPPKYGYTF
D: TRBD2; size: few; V: TRBV7-2; J: TRBJ2-1; DNA: TGTGCCAGCAGCTTAGTCGGGACTAGCGCCTCCAATGAGCAGTTCTTC; CDR3: CASSLVGTSASNEQFF
D: -; size: -; V: TRBV2; J: TRBJ2-1; DNA: TGTGCCAGCAGTGTGGAGGGTGTTGTGGCTAGTGAGCAGTTCTTC; CDR3: CASSVEGVVASEQFF
D: -; size: few; V: TRBV7-8; J: TRBJ2-5; DNA: TGTGCCAGCAGCACCAGCGGAGGACAGGAGACCCAGTACTTC; CDR3: CASSTSGGQETQYF
D: -; size: -; V: TRBV7-2; J: TRBJ2-1; DNA: TGTGCCAGCAGCCCACCCGGATACTACTACAATGAGCAGTTCTTC; CDR3: CASSPPGYYYNEQFF
D: TRBD1; size: few; V: TRBV20-1; J: TRBJ1-1; DNA: TGCAGTGCTAACATGGACAGGGGGAGGTTGAGCACTGAAGCTTTCTTT; CDR3: CSANMDRGRLSTEAFF
D: -; size: few; V: TRBV6-1; J: TRBJ2-7; DNA: TGTGCCAGCAGCGCGGACGTGACGGATACCTACGAGCAGTACTTC; CDR3: CASSADVTDTYEQYF
D: -; size: -; V: TRBV9; J: TRBJ2-5; DNA: TGTGCCAGCAGCGTAGATGGCAGGCTAGAGACCCAGTACTTC; CDR3: CASSVDGRLETQYF
D: -; size: few; V: TRBV5-1; J: TRBJ2-2; DNA: TGCGCCAGCAGCTTGACGGGCCAACCGAACACCGGGGAGCTGTTTTTT; CDR3: CASSLTGQPNTGELFF
D: -; size: -; V: TRBV20-1; J: TRBJ2-5; DNA: TGCAGTGCTTACTACCAAGAGACCCAGTACTTC; CDR3: CSAYYQETQYF
D: -; size: -; V: TRBV3-1; J: TRBJ1-3; DNA: TGTGCCAGCAGCCAAGACCCGGACGGCAGCTCTGGAAACACCATATATTTT; CDR3: CASSQDPDGSSGNTIYF
D: -; size: few; V: TRBV7-2; J: TRBJ2-5; DNA: TGTGCCAGCAGCCGCGACGACAGGCAGTACTTC; CDR3: CASSRDDRQYF
D: -; size: few; V: TRBV24-1; J: TRBJ2-3; DNA: TGTGCCACCAGTGACCCCGGCGAGGCAGATACGCAGTATTTT; CDR3: CATSDPGEADTQYF
D: -; size: few; V: TRBV27; J: TRBJ1-2; DNA: TGTGCCAGCAGTTTAACCCAGGACTCAGGCTACACCTTC; CDR3: CASSLTQDSGYTF
D: TRBD1; size: few; V: TRBV28; J: TRBJ2-7; DNA: TGTGCCAGCGGGATTTCCGGGACAGGGCTGTACGAGCAGTACTTC; CDR3: CASGISGTGLYEQYF
D: TRBD1; size: -; V: TRBV18; J: TRBJ2-2; DNA: TGTGCCAGCTCCCCCAGGGACAGGATGAACACCGGGGAGCTGTTTTTT; CDR3: CASSPRDRMNTGELFF
D: -; size: -; V: TRBV6-5; J: TRBJ1-4; DNA: TGTGCCAGCAGTTACGGGCCAGCTAATGAAAAACTGTTTTTT; CDR3: CASSYGPANEKLFF
D: -; size: few; V: TRBV6-2/TRBV6-3; J: TRBJ2-1; DNA: TGTGCCAGCAGCCCCGGGGGGAAAGGGGGGCATGAGCAGTTCTTC; CDR3: CASSPGGKGGHEQFF
D: TRBD1; size: few; V: TRBV29-1; J: TRBJ2-5; DNA: TGCAGCGCGTGGACAGGGGCCTTAGGAGAGACCCAGTACTTC; CDR3: CSAWTGALGETQYF
D: TRBD2; size: -; V: TRBV5-1; J: TRBJ2-1; DNA: TGCGCCAGCAGCCCCCCGGGACTAGCGGGAGGGTTAAATGAGCAGTTCTTC; CDR3: CASSPPGLAGGLNEQFF
D: -; size: -; V: TRBV12-3/TRBV12-4; J: TRBJ1-6; DNA: TGTGCCAGCAGTGCCACAGGGCCACCGGGGGATTCACCCCTCCACTTT; CDR3: CASSATGPPGDSPLHF
D: TRBD2; size: -; V: TRBV20-1; J: TRBJ2-3; DNA: TGCAGTGCTAGTAGTAGCGGGGGGGCTCTAGATACGCAGTATTTT; CDR3: CSASSSGGALDTQYF
D: TRBD1; size: -; V: TRBV7-9; J: TRBJ1-6; DNA: TGTGCCAGCAGCTTAGCCTCCGGGACAGCTTATAATTCACCCCTCCACTTT; CDR3: CASSLASGTAYNSPLHF
D: TRBD2; size: -; V: TRBV27; J: TRBJ2-7; DNA: TGTGCCAGCAGTCTCAATAGCGGGACCAACTACGAGCAGTACTTC; CDR3: CASSLNSGTNYEQYF
D: TRBD2; size: few; V: TRBV4-1; J: TRBJ2-1; DNA: TGCGCCAGCAGCCAACCACGACTAGCGGGATCACCAAACTCCTACAATGAGCAGTTCTTC; CDR3: CASSQPRLAGSPNSYNEQFF
D: -; size: -; V: TRBV10-1; J: TRBJ2-7; DNA: TGCGCCAGCAGTCCCGGGACTCCGGGGGACTACGAGCAGTACTTC; CDR3: CASSPGTPGDYEQYF
D: -; size: -; V: TRBV7-2; J: TRBJ1-2; DNA: TGTGCCAGCAGCTTACCAGGGCAGGGTTTCAACTATGGCTACACCTTC; CDR3: CASSLPGQGFNYGYTF
D: -; size: few; V: TRBV5-1; J: TRBJ1-1; DNA: TGCGCCAGCAGCTTGGCGTTTCGGCAGGGGACTGAAGCTTTCTTT; CDR3: CASSLAFRQGTEAFF
D: -; size: few; V: TRBV9; J: TRBJ2-5; DNA: TGTGCCAGCAGCCCCCCCGACCAAGAGACCCAGTACTTC; CDR3: CASSPPDQETQYF
D: TRBD2; size: few; V: TRBV10-2; J: TRBJ2-1; DNA: TGCGCCAGCAGTGAGGCGGGGGGAGCATACAATGAGCAGTTCTTC; CDR3: CASSEAGGAYNEQFF
D: -; size: -; V: TRBV7-2; J: TRBJ1-6; DNA: TGTGCCAGCAGCTTAGCAGGGGCGGGTAATTCACCCCTCCACTTT; CDR3: CASSLAGAGNSPLHF
D: TRBD2; size: -; V: TRBV7-9; J: TRBJ2-5; DNA: TGTGCCAGCAGCCCCTGGGTGTCTAGCGGGAGCGCGGAGACCCAGTACTTC; CDR3: CASSPWVSSGSAETQYF
D: -; size: -; V: TRBV21-1; J: TRBJ2-1; DNA: TGTGCCAGCAGGGCTCACAATGAGCAGTTCTTC; CDR3: CASRAHNEQFF
D: -; size: -; V: TRBV7-2; J: TRBJ2-1; DNA: TGTGCCAGCAGCCCCTATGGAGGAGGCTACGAGCAGTTCTTC; CDR3: CASSPYGGGYEQFF
D: TRBD1; size: -; V: TRBV27; J: TRBJ1-2; DNA: TGTGCCAGCAGTATCGGACAGGGGGCAGCCCCTTTCGGCTACACCTTC; CDR3: CASSIGQGAAPFGYTF
D: -; size: few; V: TRBV4-1; J: TRBJ2-5; DNA: TGCGCCAGCAACCCCGAAGGGCTAGTGAAAGAGACCCAGTACTTC; CDR3: CASNPEGLVKETQYF
D: -; size: -; V: TRBV29-1; J: TRBJ1-2; DNA: TGCAGCGTTGCAGGGGCCGATGGCTACACCTTC; CDR3: CSVAGADGYTF
D: TRBD1; size: few; V: TRBV6-2/TRBV6-3; J: TRBJ1-2; DNA: TGTGCCAGCAGTTACTCAGGGGGCCCCTATGGCTACACCTTC; CDR3: CASSYSGGPYGYTF
D: -; size: -; V: TRBV7-3; J: TRBJ2-7; DNA: TGTGCCAGCAGCATACACAGGGACTACGAGCAGTACTTC; CDR3: CASSIHRDYEQYF
D: -; size: -; V: TRBV2; J: TRBJ2-1; DNA: TGTGCCAGCAAACAGACTGGGTGGGTCCACAATGAGCAGTTCTTC; CDR3: CASKQTGWVHNEQFF
D: -; size: few; V: TRBV9; J: TRBJ2-3; DNA: TGTGCCAGCAGCGTAGAAGGAGGGCACTACACAGATACGCAGTATTTT; CDR3: CASSVEGGHYTDTQYF
D: TRBD1; size: -; V: TRBV2; J: TRBJ2-1; DNA: TGTGCCATCACTGGGACAGCCAACAATGAGCAGTTCTTC; CDR3: CAITGTANNEQFF
D: TRBD1; size: -; V: TRBV7-9; J: TRBJ2-3; DNA: TGTGCCAGCAGCAACCGGGACAGTTACACAGATACGCAGTATTTT; CDR3: CASSNRDSYTDTQYF